What follows are 5 T cell receptor beta chains derived from one specimen sequenced in a study of OX40 agonist ivuxolimab in advanced cancers. Sequenced by immunoSEQ multiplex PCR; TCRdb stores in-frame clones only, minus some. This sample carries approximately 52,000 clones, 65% to 85% of them seen once, and the ten largest clones take around 1.1%. Sequencing used CD4+ or CD8+ T cells sorted from blood, obtained in a trial of the OX40 agonist ivuxolimab. All receptors come from an adult with an advanced solid tumor such as melanoma, head and neck, liver or kidney cancer.

J is TRBJ2-5 and V is TRBV7-3; no definite D call. In germline, CDR1 is SGHTA, CDR2 FQGTGA. The CDR3 is 14 residues long. V lost 5 bases and J lost 5, with 15 bases in between. CDR3 DNA sequence: TGTGCCAGCAGCCGCCAGGCGTGGACCGAGACCCAGTACTTC. This codes for CASSRQAWTETQYF. Supplemented by reference TRBV7-3 and TRBJ2-5, the full variable domain reads GAGVSQTPSNKVTEKGKYVELRCDPISGHTALYWYRQSLGQGPEFLIYFQGTGAADDSGLPNDRFFAVRPEGSVSTLKIQRTERGDSAVYLCASSRQAWTETQYFGPGTRLLVL.

The rearrangement uses TRBV5-6 and TRBJ2-1; tentatively, D is TRBD1 or TRBD2 (5 bases each). This CDR3 spans 14 amino acids. Between the trimmed V and J ends, which lost 5 bases and 14 bases, there was a span of 23 bases. Germline CDR1 and CDR2: SGHDT and YYEEEE. The CDR3 DNA is TGTGCCAGCAGTTTAGGGACCCAAGGGACGGGGAAGTTCTTC. Translating it yields CASSLGTQGTGKFF.

This rearrangement joins TRBV6-5 to TRBJ2-2, with 12 positions matching TRBD2. This CDR3 is built from 14 residues. J lost 6 bases, V lost 6 bases, and 2 bases had no gene match. Looked up from germline, CDR1 is MNHEY and CDR2 is SVGAGI. The CDR3 sequence is CASRGLAGPGELFF. CDR3 in DNA: TGTGCCAGCAGAGGACTAGCGGGACCCGGGGAGCTGTTTTTT.

V gene TRBV4-1 combines with J gene TRBJ2-5, with D perhaps given as TRBD1 or TRBD2 (5 bases each). Per germline, CDR1 MGHRA and CDR2 YSYEKL. The CDR3 consists of 17 residues. V gave up 2 bases and J gave up 2 bases, with 18 bases separating them. The CDR3 sequence is CASSQSSAGAGQETQYF. As DNA, the CDR3 is TGCGCCAGCAGCCAATCATCCGCCGGGGCAGGACAAGAGACCCAGTACTTC.

V gene TRBV9 combines with J gene TRBJ2-7; 9 bases line up with TRBD2. CDR3 length: 15 residues. Germline values: CDR1 SGDLS, CDR2 YYNGEE. Trimming cost V 4 bases and J 5 bases; bases outside gene matches: 10. The CDR3 region is CASSRGRGGYHEQYF. CDR3 bases: TGTGCCAGCAGCCGCGGGAGGGGAGGGTATCACGAGCAGTACTTC.